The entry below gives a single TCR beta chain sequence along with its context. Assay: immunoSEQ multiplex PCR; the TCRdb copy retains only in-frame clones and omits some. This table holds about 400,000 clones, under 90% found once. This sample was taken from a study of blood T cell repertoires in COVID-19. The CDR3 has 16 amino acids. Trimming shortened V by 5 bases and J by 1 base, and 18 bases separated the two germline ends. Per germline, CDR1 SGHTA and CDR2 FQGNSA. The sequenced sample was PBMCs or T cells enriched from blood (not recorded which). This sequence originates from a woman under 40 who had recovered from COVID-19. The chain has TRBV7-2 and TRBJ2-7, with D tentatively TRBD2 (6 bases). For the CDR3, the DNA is TGTGCCAGCAGCCCCCCCGGGGGACGGTCATCCTACGAGCAGTACTTC. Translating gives CASSPPGGRSSYEQYF.